These 2 T cell receptor beta chains were all obtained from the same sample, sequenced in a study of T-cell memory formation after mild COVID-19. MiXCR, run by TCRdb on the 5' RACE reads, gives a single entry per CDR3 protein. The top ten hold under 25% of the sample, which has 190,000 or so distinct CDR3 sequences, 20% to 25% seen once. Sequenced sample: PBMCs or a T cell subset sorted from them (not recorded which). Source of these receptors: an adult woman who had mild COVID-19 (a few samples of this study predate the infection). Cell type and time point are not known.

The CDR3 DNA sequence: TGTGCCACCAGCAGAGATCGGGGCCCGAGGGGCTACACCTTC. Its translation: CATSRDRGPRGYTF. The chain joins TRBV15 to TRBJ1-2, with D maybe TRBD1 (5 bases). Germline values: CDR1 LNHNV, CDR2 YYDKDF (reference sequence). The CDR3 has 14 residues. With 0 bases removed from V and 8 bases from J, the gap between germline ends came to 13 bases.

The chain links TRBV27 to TRBJ1-1; no clear D. This CDR3 has 13 residues. Germline V gives CDR1 MNHEY, CDR2 SMNVEV (reference sequence). V was shortened by 5 bases and J by 11 bases, with 18 bases between the two germline ends. The CDR3 is CASSPLVGFPAFF. Here the CDR3 DNA reads TGTGCCAGCAGTCCCCTAGTAGGCTTCCCTGCTTTCTTT.